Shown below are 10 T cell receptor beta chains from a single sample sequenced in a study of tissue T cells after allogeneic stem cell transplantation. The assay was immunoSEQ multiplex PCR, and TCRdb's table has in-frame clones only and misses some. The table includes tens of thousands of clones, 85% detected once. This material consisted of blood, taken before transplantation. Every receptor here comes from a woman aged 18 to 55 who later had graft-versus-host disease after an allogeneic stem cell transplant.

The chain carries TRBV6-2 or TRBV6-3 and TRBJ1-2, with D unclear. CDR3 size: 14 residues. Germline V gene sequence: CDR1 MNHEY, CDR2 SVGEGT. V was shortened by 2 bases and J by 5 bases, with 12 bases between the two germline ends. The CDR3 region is CASSYEQKTYGYTF. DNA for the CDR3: TGTGCCAGCAGTTACGAACAGAAAACATATGGCTACACCTTC.

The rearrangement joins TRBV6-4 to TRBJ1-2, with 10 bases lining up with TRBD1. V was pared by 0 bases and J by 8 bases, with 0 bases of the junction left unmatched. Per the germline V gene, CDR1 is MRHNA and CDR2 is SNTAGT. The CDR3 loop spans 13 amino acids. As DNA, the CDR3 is TGTGCCAGCAGTGACTCGACAGGGGGCGGCTACACCTTC. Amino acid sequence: CASSDSTGGGYTF.

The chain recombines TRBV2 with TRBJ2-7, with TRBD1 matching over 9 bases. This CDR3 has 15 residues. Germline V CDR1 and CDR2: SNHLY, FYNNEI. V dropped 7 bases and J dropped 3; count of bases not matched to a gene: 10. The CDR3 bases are TGTGCCAGCACCCGGGACAGGGATAAGGGCTACGAGCAGTACTTC. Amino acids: CASTRDRDKGYEQYF.

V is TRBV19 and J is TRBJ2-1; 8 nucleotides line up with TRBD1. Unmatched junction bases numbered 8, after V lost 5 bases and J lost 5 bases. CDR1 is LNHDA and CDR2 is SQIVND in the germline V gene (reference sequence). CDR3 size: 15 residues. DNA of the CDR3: TGTGCCAGTAGTTCCCGCAGGGGGCGCCACAATGAGCAGTTCTTC. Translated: CASSSRRGRHNEQFF.

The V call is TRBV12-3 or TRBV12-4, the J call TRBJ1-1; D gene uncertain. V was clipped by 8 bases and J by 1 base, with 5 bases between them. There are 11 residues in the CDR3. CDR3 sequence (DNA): TGTGCCAGCGGGAGGAACACTGAAGCTTTCTTT. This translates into CASGRNTEAFF.

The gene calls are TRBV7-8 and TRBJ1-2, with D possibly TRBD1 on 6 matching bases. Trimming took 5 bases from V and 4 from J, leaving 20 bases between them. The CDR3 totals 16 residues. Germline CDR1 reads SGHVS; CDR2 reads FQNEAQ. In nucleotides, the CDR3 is TGTGCCAGCAGCCTTATGGTTACAGGGTTGAGCTATGGCTACACCTTC. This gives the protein CASSLMVTGLSYGYTF. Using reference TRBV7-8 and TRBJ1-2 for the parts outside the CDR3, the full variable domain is GAGVSQSPRYKVAKRGQDVALRCDPISGHVSLFWYQQALGQGPEFLTYFQNEAQLDKSGLPSDRFFAERPEGSVSTLKIQRTQQEDSAVYLCASSLMVTGLSYGYTFGSGTRLTVV.

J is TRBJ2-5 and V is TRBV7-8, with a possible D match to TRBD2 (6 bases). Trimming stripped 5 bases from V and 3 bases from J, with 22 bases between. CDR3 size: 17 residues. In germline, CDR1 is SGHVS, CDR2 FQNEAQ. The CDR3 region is CASSRGYAWLAEETQYF. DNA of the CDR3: TGTGCCAGCAGCCGAGGCTATGCGTGGTTAGCGGAAGAGACCCAGTACTTC.

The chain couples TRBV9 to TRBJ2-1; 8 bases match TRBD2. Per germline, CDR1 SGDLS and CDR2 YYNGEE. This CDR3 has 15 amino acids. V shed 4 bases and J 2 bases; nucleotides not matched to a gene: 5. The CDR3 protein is CASSTRGGPYNEQFF. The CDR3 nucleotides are TGTGCCAGCAGCACCCGGGGGGGCCCCTACAATGAGCAGTTCTTC.

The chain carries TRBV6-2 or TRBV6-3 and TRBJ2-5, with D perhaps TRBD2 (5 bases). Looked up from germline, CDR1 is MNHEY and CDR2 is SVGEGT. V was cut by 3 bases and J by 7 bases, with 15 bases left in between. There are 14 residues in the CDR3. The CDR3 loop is CASSYAGNVVTQYF. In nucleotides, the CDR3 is TGTGCCAGCAGTTATGCCGGGAACGTGGTGACCCAGTACTTC.

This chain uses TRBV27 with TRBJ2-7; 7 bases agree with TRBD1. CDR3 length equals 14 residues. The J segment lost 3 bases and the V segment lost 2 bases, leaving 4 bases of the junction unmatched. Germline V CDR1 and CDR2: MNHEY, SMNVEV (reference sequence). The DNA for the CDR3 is TGTGCCAGCAGTTTAGGTGACAGGGACTACGAGCAGTACTTC. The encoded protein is CASSLGDRDYEQYF.